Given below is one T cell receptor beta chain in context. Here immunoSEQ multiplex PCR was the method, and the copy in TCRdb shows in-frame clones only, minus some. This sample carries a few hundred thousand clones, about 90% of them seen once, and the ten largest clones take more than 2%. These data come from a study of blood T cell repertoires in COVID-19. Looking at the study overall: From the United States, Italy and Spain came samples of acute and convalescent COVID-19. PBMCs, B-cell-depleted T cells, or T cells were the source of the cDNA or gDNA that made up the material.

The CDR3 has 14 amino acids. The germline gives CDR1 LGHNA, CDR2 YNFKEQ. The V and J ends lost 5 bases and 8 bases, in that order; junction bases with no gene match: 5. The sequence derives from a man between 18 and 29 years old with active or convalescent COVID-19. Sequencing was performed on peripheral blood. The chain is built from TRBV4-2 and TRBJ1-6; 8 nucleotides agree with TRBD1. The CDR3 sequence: CASSAKGQDSPLHF. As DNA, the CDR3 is TGTGCCAGCAGCGCAAAGGGACAGGATTCACCCCTCCACTTT.